One T cell receptor beta chain is described in this entry. It lacks a known antigen. Base qualities are not provided; no much larger clone lies one nucleotide away. The library was prepared using the immunoSEQ multiplex PCR assay. TCRdb carries this immuneACCESS record with in-frame sequences only. Its versions omit some clonotypes, under half of them owing to an unresolved V gene in the studies checked, with the rest unexplained. For this sample there are approximately 140,000 clones; 85% to 90% appear just once. Over 6.5% of the sample rests with the top ten. The germline V gene sets CDR1 to MNHEY and CDR2 to SVGAGI. Taken from cysteine to phenylalanine, the CDR3 has 13 residues. Only the CDR3 region is kept as DNA, spanning 39 bases read in frame from base 1. The junction shows trimming of 6 bases on V and 5 bases on J, and the gene matches do not reach 5 bases of it. The data belong to a study of control samples from healthy donors and cancer patients (dated by TCRdb to about 2020).

The V gene is TRBV6-5 and the J gene is TRBJ2-5, with TRBD2 matching 8 junction bases. This clonotype was obtained from a man aged 50 or older with head and neck cancer. Sequenced input: PBMCs. The CDR3 here reads CASSQREWETQYF. The sequenced DNA is TGTGCCAGCAGCCAGCGGGAGTGGGAGACCCAGTACTTC.